The 14 T cell receptor beta chains below all came from one sample that was sequenced in a study of blood T cell repertoires in COVID-19. Profiled with immunoSEQ multiplex PCR; TCRdb holds only in-frame clones, not every one. This table holds around 100,000 clones, around nine tenths found once. Sequencing was carried out using peripheral blood. Source of these receptors: a middle-aged man with acute or convalescent COVID-19.

This clone was observed once. CDR3 amino acids: CASSENLQKFQPQHF. The CDR3 nucleotides are TGTGCCAGCAGTGAAAATTTACAGAAATTTCAGCCCCAGCATTTT. The genes are TRBV6-1 and TRBJ1-5; no firm D call. The CDR3 has 15 residues. Looked up from germline, CDR1 is MNHNS and CDR2 is SASEGT. The germline V and J ends were trimmed by 2 bases and 6 bases, with 14 bases remaining between them.

The chain combines TRBV15 with TRBJ2-5; tentatively, D is TRBD2 (5 bases). The V gene lost 9 bases and the J gene lost 3 bases, with 17 bases spanning the gap. Germline assignment: CDR1 LNHNV and CDR2 YYDKDF (reference sequence). The CDR3 totals 14 residues. The CDR3 sequence is CATTRGWGEETQYF. CDR3 DNA sequence: TGTGCCACTACGCGCGGATGGGGAGAAGAGACCCAGTACTTC.

This sequence joins TRBV5-1 and TRBJ2-7, with unresolved D. The CDR3 totals 12 residues. V was shortened by 4 bases and J by 3 bases, with 8 bases between the two germline ends. Germline V gene data show CDR1 as SGHRS and CDR2 as YFSETQ. This chain's CDR3 is CASSVDSYEQYF. As DNA, the CDR3 is TGCGCCAGCAGCGTTGATAGCTACGAGCAGTACTTC.

The chain combines TRBV5-1 with TRBJ2-1; 9 bases line up with TRBD2. CDR3 length: 15 residues. Germline V lookup: CDR1 SGHRS, CDR2 YFSETQ. The J segment lost 7 bases and the V segment lost 4 bases, leaving 9 bases of the junction unmatched. CDR3 sequence reads: CASSHLAGRRNEQFF. CDR3 in DNA: TGCGCCAGCAGCCACCTAGCGGGGAGGAGAAATGAGCAGTTCTTC.

This clone was seen once. The chain is built from TRBV7-9 and TRBJ2-7; D perhaps matches TRBD2 (5 bases). Between the trimmed V and J ends, which lost 3 bases and 5 bases, there was a span of 11 bases. The CDR3 runs 13 residues. The germline gives CDR1 SEHNR, CDR2 FQNEAQ (reference sequence). In nucleotides, the CDR3 is TGTGCCAGCAGCTTCGGGGAATTTGACGAGCAGTACTTC. Translating gives CASSFGEFDEQYF.

The genes are TRBV12-5 and TRBJ2-1, with D possibly TRBD1 on 5 matching bases. The CDR3 loop spans 15 amino acids. Germline CDR1 and CDR2: LGHNT and FRNRAP. Trimming left V 1 base short and J 0 bases short, with 7 bases between. The CDR3 spells CASGLGQSSYNEQFF. Written as DNA, the CDR3 is TGTGCTAGTGGTTTGGGACAGAGCTCCTACAATGAGCAGTTCTTC. The full variable domain, its missing parts supplied by reference TRBV12-5 and TRBJ2-1, is DARVTQTPRHKVTEMGQEVTMRCQPILGHNTVFWYRQTMMQGLELLAYFRNRAPLDDSGMPKDRFSAEMPDATLATLKIQPSEPRDSAVYFCASGLGQSSYNEQFFGPGTRLTVL.

The chain is built from TRBV2 and TRBJ2-3; no reliable D call. The ends were cut back, 0 bases at V and 3 bases at J, with 13 bases in the middle. There are 16 residues in the CDR3. CDR1 is SNHLY and CDR2 is FYNNEI in the germline V gene. The CDR3 region has the DNA TGTGCCAGCAGTGAAGCGGGTAGACCTAGTACAGATACGCAGTATTTT. It is translated as CASSEAGRPSTDTQYF. The whole variable domain, filled in from reference TRBV2 and TRBJ2-3, reads EPEVTQTPSHQVTQMGQEVILRCVPISNHLYFYWYRQILGQKVEFLVSFYNNEISEKSEIFDDQFSVERPDGSNFTLKIRSTKLEDSAMYFCASSEAGRPSTDTQYFGPGTRLTVL.

This clone has just a few counts. V and J are TRBV27 and TRBJ1-1; D is unclear. There are 13 residues in the CDR3. The V and J ends lost 6 bases and 1 base respectively, with 9 bases between them. Per germline, CDR1 MNHEY and CDR2 SMNVEV (reference sequence). In nucleotides, the CDR3 is TGTGCCAGCAGCTGGGCTCAGAACACTGAAGCTTTCTTT. Translating gives CASSWAQNTEAFF.

The chain employs TRBV7-9 and TRBJ1-4; 7 bases map to TRBD1. Germline V CDR1 and CDR2: SEHNR, FQNEAQ (reference sequence). This CDR3 is built from 16 residues. Trimming took 2 bases from V and 5 from J; bases not matched to a gene: 8. In DNA, the CDR3 is TGTGCCAGCAGCTTAAGTACCGGGACAGTGAATGAAAAACTGTTTTTT. It codes for CASSLSTGTVNEKLFF.

The chain links TRBV24-1 to TRBJ2-1; 7 bases agree with TRBD1. The length of the CDR3 is 16 residues. V dropped 4 bases and J dropped 2; count of bases not matched to a gene: 7. Germline assignment: CDR1 KGHDR and CDR2 SFDVKD. The CDR3 is CATSDVTGSAYNEQFF. The CDR3 DNA follows: TGTGCCACCAGTGACGTGACAGGGTCTGCCTACAATGAGCAGTTCTTC.

The chain carries TRBV11-2 and TRBJ2-3, with TRBD2 matching over 11 bases. Germline V gene lookup returns CDR1 SGHAT and CDR2 FQNNGV. The CDR3 is 16 amino acids. Losses at the gene ends were 2 bases for V and 2 bases for J; bases not matched to a gene: 3. The CDR3 DNA reads as TGTGCCAGCAGCTTACCTAGCGGGGGGTTCACAGATACGCAGTATTTT. Residues: CASSLPSGGFTDTQYF.

DNA for the CDR3: TGCGCCAGCAGCCTGGGACTAGCGGGAGGGGAGCAGTTCTTC. As protein: CASSLGLAGGEQFF. The J gene is TRBJ2-1, the V gene TRBV4-1, with 16 positions matching TRBD2. The germline CDR1 and CDR2 sequences are MGHRA and YSYEKL. V dropped 4 bases and J dropped 10; count of bases not matched to a gene: 1. The CDR3 has 14 amino acids.

This clone has a single count. The V call is TRBV18, the J call TRBJ2-7, with D tentatively TRBD1 (5 bases). Germline V CDR1 and CDR2: KGHSH, LQKENI. This CDR3 is 15 amino acids long. Trimming pared 0 bases from V and 6 bases from J, leaving 15 bases between. Here the CDR3 reads CASSPPLGHMGEQYF. Here the CDR3 DNA reads TGTGCCAGCTCACCACCTTTAGGACATATGGGCGAGCAGTACTTC.

This clone was detected once. This chain uses TRBV27 with TRBJ1-5; tentative D call: TRBD1 (6 bases). In germline, CDR1 is MNHEY, CDR2 SMNVEV (reference sequence). This CDR3 comprises 15 residues. V lost 4 bases to trimming and J lost 3 bases, with 13 bases between them. The DNA of the CDR3 is TGTGCCAGCAGTTCCTCGTGGGGGCTCAATCAGCCCCAGCATTTT. It yields the protein CASSSSWGLNQPQHF.